This passage covers 31 T cell receptor beta chains from one sample sequenced in a study of identical twins. TCRdb redid the calling of the 5' RACE reads with MiXCR, one entry per CDR3 protein. The table has about 690,000 distinct CDR3 sequences, roughly 6% seen once; the top ten hold 1.5% to 2%. The material sequenced was naive T cells sorted from blood. These receptors all come from a man aged 18-30 years in good health.

This clonotype was detected ten times or more. The chain combines TRBV6-5 with TRBJ1-1; D uncertain. The ends were cut back, 2 bases at V and 3 bases at J, with 16 bases in the middle. Looked up from germline, CDR1 is MNHEY and CDR2 is SVGAGI. The CDR3 is 16 residues long. The CDR3 loop reads CASSYESDLTDTEAFF. The CDR3 DNA is TGTGCCAGCAGTTACGAGTCAGATCTTACAGACACTGAAGCTTTCTTT.

This clonotype was observed a few times. The chain employs TRBV7-8 and TRBJ2-2; D call uncertain. The germline gives CDR1 SGHVS, CDR2 FQNEAQ. Trimming removed 3 bases from V and 8 bases from J, with 13 bases in between. The CDR3 spans 14 residues. Here the CDR3 DNA reads TGTGCCAGCAGCTTGTTACCCGAACTTGGGGAGCTGTTTTTT. Its protein product is CASSLLPELGELFF.

This clonotype has a count of ten or more. This CDR3 is CASSPGHPAGTGELFF. Here the CDR3 DNA reads TGCGCCAGCAGCCCTGGCCACCCGGCCGGCACCGGGGAGCTGTTTTTT. The chain recombines TRBV5-1 with TRBJ2-2; unclear D gene. Trimming took 4 bases from V and 4 from J, leaving 17 bases between them. The CDR3 is made up of 16 amino acids. CDR1 SGHRS and CDR2 YFSETQ come from the germline V gene.

The chain has TRBV11-2 and TRBJ2-2, with 10 bases fitting TRBD1. Germline CDR1 is SGHAT and CDR2 is FQNNGV. The CDR3 has 21 residues. The ends lost 4 bases at V and 2 bases at J; junction bases unmatched: 19. Written as DNA, the CDR3 is TGTGCCAGCAGCTACACGGGGAGGACGGGACAGGGGATGTACAACACCGGGGAGCTGTTTTTT. Its protein product is CASSYTGRTGQGMYNTGELFF.

Here the CDR3 reads CASSLGSSTNEKLFF. CDR3 in DNA: TGTGCCAGCAGCTTAGGCAGTTCAACTAATGAAAAACTGTTTTTT. The rearrangement uses TRBV7-9 and TRBJ1-4, with no clear D. CDR1 is SEHNR and CDR2 is FQNEAQ in the germline V gene (reference sequence). The CDR3 is 15 amino acids. V gave up 1 base and J gave up 0 bases, with 6 bases separating them.

This clonotype was recorded at least ten times. V and J are TRBV12-3 or TRBV12-4 and TRBJ1-6; the D is unclear. The CDR3 has 12 residues. Trimming pared 9 bases from V and 7 bases from J, leaving 10 bases between. The CDR3 nucleotides read TGTGCCAGTCGGAGGAGGAATTCACCCCTCCACTTT. This codes for CASRRRNSPLHF.

This clonotype appeared a few times. The V gene is TRBV5-7, the J gene TRBJ2-1; D gene unclear. TRBV5-7 is recorded as an ORF, its role being uncertain. The CDR3 is 15 residues long. Trimming pared 4 bases from V and 8 bases from J, leaving 19 bases between. CDR3 in amino acids: CASSLMGSDGYEQFF. As DNA, the CDR3 is TGTGCCAGCAGCCTGATGGGGTCCGACGGGTATGAGCAGTTCTTC.

This clonotype showed up many times. The J gene is TRBJ2-1, the V gene TRBV28; 10 bases agree with TRBD2. Germline-derived CDR1 and CDR2 are MDHEN and SYDVKM. This CDR3 is 18 amino acids long. V was clipped by 6 bases and J by 4 bases; unmatched bases: 15. CDR3 coding DNA: TGTGCCAGCAGGGCTCGAGGAGCGGGAGGGCCTGGTTACAATGAGCAGTTCTTC. Translating it yields CASRARGAGGPGYNEQFF.

This clonotype has ten or more counts. The chain recombines TRBV5-1 with TRBJ2-1; 8 nucleotides agree with TRBD2. This CDR3 is 15 amino acids long. Germline loops: CDR1 SGHRS, CDR2 YFSETQ. V trimming: 4 bases; J trimming: 1 base; junction bases outside the gene matches: 4. The CDR3 sequence is CASSKLAVSYNEQFF. The CDR3 DNA is TGCGCCAGCAGCAAACTAGCGGTGTCCTACAATGAGCAGTTCTTC.

This clonotype was counted at least ten times. DNA for the CDR3: TGTGCCAGCAGCATAACAGGGGATCGGCTCTCACCCCTCCACTTT. Translated, it gives CASSITGDRLSPLHF. The rearrangement uses TRBV7-8 and TRBJ1-6; 7 bases map to TRBD1. In germline, CDR1 is SGHVS, CDR2 FQNEAQ. This CDR3 has 15 amino acids. With 5 bases clipped from V and 10 bases from J, the junction kept 11 bases outside the gene matches.

CDR3 bases: TGTGCCAGCAACTACGACAGTAACACAGATACGCAGTATTTT. This codes for CASNYDSNTDTQYF. The chain has TRBV5-5 and TRBJ2-3, with TRBD1 as a possible D gene (5 bases). V was cut by 6 bases and J by 2 bases, with 13 bases left in between. CDR3 length equals 14 residues. Germline assignment: CDR1 SGHKS and CDR2 YYEKEE (reference sequence).

This clonotype has at least ten counts. The chain carries TRBV12-3 or TRBV12-4 and TRBJ1-3; D is uncertain. Between the trimmed V and J ends, which lost 3 bases and 5 bases, there was a span of 5 bases. This CDR3 spans 12 amino acids. The DNA for the CDR3 is TGTGCCAGCAGTTTCTTCAGAAACACCATATATTTT. Translating it yields CASSFFRNTIYF.

This clonotype was counted ten times or more. This sequence joins TRBV2 and TRBJ1-1, with a weak D call TRBD1 (5 bases). Trimming cost V 8 bases and J 4 bases, with 14 bases left between them. Germline lookup yields CDR1 SNHLY and CDR2 FYNNEI. The CDR3 runs to 13 residues. The CDR3 spells CASVGQPGTEAFF. DNA of the CDR3: TGTGCCAGCGTGGGGCAGCCGGGCACTGAAGCTTTCTTT.

In this sample, this clonotype turned up many times. The chain joins TRBV12-3 or TRBV12-4 to TRBJ1-5, with 9 bases matching TRBD1. CDR3 size: 15 residues. Germline trimming cut 5 bases from V and 1 base from J; bases unmatched to any gene: 3. The CDR3: CASSVTGGSNQPQHF. The CDR3 coding sequence is TGTGCCAGCAGTGTGACAGGGGGGAGCAATCAGCCCCAGCATTTT.

This clonotype was picked up many times. The V gene is TRBV7-8, the J gene TRBJ1-6; possible D gene TRBD1, 5 bases. This CDR3 has 16 amino acids. Germline CDR1 reads SGHVS; CDR2 reads FQNEAQ. Trimming stripped 4 bases from V and 9 bases from J, with 19 bases between. CDR3 sequence: CASSSRGSPSSSPLHF. In DNA form, the CDR3 reads TGTGCCAGCAGCTCCCGGGGCTCACCTTCGAGTTCACCCCTCCACTTT.

This clonotype was seen at least ten times. J is TRBJ2-7 and V is TRBV5-1, with 8 bases identical to TRBD1. This CDR3 spans 15 amino acids. Per germline, CDR1 SGHRS and CDR2 YFSETQ. J gave up 3 bases and V 4 bases, and 9 bases lay outside the gene matches. The CDR3 sequence: CASSGWTGTIYEQYF. The DNA of the CDR3 is TGCGCCAGCAGCGGGTGGACAGGGACAATCTACGAGCAGTACTTC.

In the case of this clonotype: This may arise from a read error, as a much more abundant clone is one base away. The gene calls are TRBV5-1 and TRBJ2-3; 7 bases are shared with TRBD2. This CDR3 comprises 15 residues. The J segment lost 0 bases and the V segment lost 6 bases, leaving 7 bases of the junction unmatched. CDR1 SGHRS and CDR2 YFSETQ come from the germline V gene. This chain's CDR3 is CASMSSSGSTDTQYF. CDR3 sequence (DNA): TGCGCCAGCATGTCTTCTAGCGGTAGCACAGATACGCAGTATTTT.

This clonotype was found a few times. The J gene is TRBJ2-7, the V gene TRBV3-1; D not resolved. The germline CDR1 and CDR2 sequences are LGHDT and YNNKEL (reference sequence). Trimming took 3 bases from V and 7 from J, leaving 10 bases between them. There are 12 residues in the CDR3. As DNA, the CDR3 is TGTGCCAGCAGCCATAACACCGATGAGCAGTACTTC. This codes for CASSHNTDEQYF.

The table lists this clonotype with many counts. The chain links TRBV10-3 to TRBJ2-1; D might be TRBD2 (6 bases). Germline CDR1 reads ENHRY; CDR2 reads SYGVKD. This CDR3 is 16 amino acids long. V was cut by 4 bases and J by 3 bases, with 16 bases left in between. The CDR3 region is CAISGRLGGNYNEQFF. CDR3 sequence (DNA): TGTGCCATCAGTGGCCGACTGGGCGGGAACTACAATGAGCAGTTCTTC.

The chain recombines TRBV11-1 with TRBJ1-4, with D possibly matching TRBD1 (5 bases). The CDR3 is made up of 15 amino acids. Trimming took off 5 bases at V and 0 bases at J, with 10 bases between the two ends. The germline V gene encodes CDR1 SGHAT and CDR2 FQDESV (reference sequence). CDR3 sequence: CASSRDQPTNEKLFF. In nucleotides, the CDR3 is TGTGCCAGCAGCCGGGACCAACCAACTAATGAAAAACTGTTTTTT.

This clonotype was seen repeatedly, ten times or more. The genes are TRBV20-1 and TRBJ2-3; 9 nucleotides agree with TRBD2. The CDR3 totals 16 residues. The V gene end was trimmed by 0 bases and the J gene end by 4 bases; junction bases not matched to a gene: 8. Germline-derived CDR1 and CDR2 are DFQATT and SNEGSKA (reference sequence). As DNA, the CDR3 is TGCAGTGCTAGAGATCGGGCTAGCGGGATGGCAGATACGCAGTATTTT. This encodes CSARDRASGMADTQYF.

This clonotype was counted at least ten times. V gene TRBV29-1 combines with J gene TRBJ2-1; TRBD2 is a possible D gene (6 bases). Trimming removed 4 bases at V and 5 bases at J, with 15 bases between. This CDR3 contains 14 residues. The germline V gene encodes CDR1 SQVTM and CDR2 ANQGSEA. The CDR3 nucleotides are TGCAGCGTTGGAATGGGACGGGGGAACAATGAGCAGTTCTTC. It encodes CSVGMGRGNNEQFF.

This clonotype was recorded at least ten times. The chain uses TRBV10-3 and TRBJ1-5; 11 positions agree with TRBD1. The CDR3 totals 15 residues. Germline CDR1 is ENHRY and CDR2 is SYGVKD. The junction had 3 bases not matched to a gene; V was cut back by 2 bases and J by 6 bases. CDR3 sequence reads: CAISEGDRGFQPQHF. The DNA of the CDR3 is TGTGCCATCAGTGAGGGGGACAGGGGGTTTCAGCCCCAGCATTTT.

This clonotype was seen many times. The chain has TRBV7-3 and TRBJ2-3; 7 bases are a match to TRBD2. The trim removed 3 bases at V and 4 bases at J, leaving 7 bases unmatched. This CDR3 has 15 amino acids. Germline assignment: CDR1 SGHTA and CDR2 FQGTGA. The CDR3 sequence: CASSLSGGRSDTQYF. CDR3 DNA sequence: TGTGCCAGCAGCTTGTCTGGCGGGAGATCAGATACGCAGTATTTT.

This clonotype was counted ten times or more. The V gene is TRBV12-3 or TRBV12-4, the J gene TRBJ2-1; 9 bases line up with TRBD1. This CDR3 region has 15 residues. Losses at the gene ends were 5 bases for V and 2 bases for J; bases not matched to a gene: 4. The CDR3 DNA reads as TGTGCCAGCAGTCCCGGGACAGGGCCCTACAATGAGCAGTTCTTC. Translating it yields CASSPGTGPYNEQFF.

Many counts were recorded for this clonotype. V and J are TRBV19 and TRBJ1-5, with D possibly TRBD1 on 6 matching bases. CDR1 is LNHDA and CDR2 is SQIVND in the germline V gene (reference sequence). The CDR3 is 15 residues long. Trimming took off 3 bases at V and 7 bases at J, with 16 bases between the two ends. The CDR3 DNA sequence: TGTGCCAGTAGTATGGGGGGGGCTCCGCAGCAGCCCCAGCATTTT. This gives the protein CASSMGGAPQQPQHF.

This clonotype was detected a few times. V gene TRBV7-8 combines with J gene TRBJ2-7, with no clear D. Germline V CDR1 and CDR2: SGHVS, FQNEAQ. The germline V and J ends were trimmed by 2 bases and 3 bases, with 5 bases remaining between them. The CDR3 loop spans 12 amino acids. CDR3 DNA sequence: TGTGCCAGCAGCTTAAATTTCTACGAGCAGTACGTC. Encoded protein: CASSLNFYEQYV.

J is TRBJ2-7 and V is TRBV5-1, with 7 bases fitting TRBD2. The CDR3 is 15 amino acids. Trimming removed 4 bases from V and 4 bases from J; junction bases left unmatched: 11. Germline CDR1 is SGHRS and CDR2 is YFSETQ. The DNA for the CDR3 is TGCGCCAGCAGCGTGACGGCTAGCGGATTTTACGAGCAGTACTTC. This gives the protein CASSVTASGFYEQYF.

The rearrangement joins TRBV15 to TRBJ1-6; no reliable D call. V was trimmed by 0 bases and J by 10 bases, leaving 13 bases between them. The CDR3 is made up of 15 amino acids. CDR1 and CDR2 (germline): LNHNV, YYDKDF (reference sequence). CDR3 coding DNA: TGTGCCACCAGCAGAGATCAACAACCTAGCTCACCCCTCCACTTT. Residues: CATSRDQQPSSPLHF.

The CDR3 sequence: CSASPTSRVGNEQFF. CDR3 nucleotides: TGCAGTGCTAGCCCCACTAGCCGTGTGGGGAATGAGCAGTTCTTC. J is TRBJ2-1 and V is TRBV20-1; a weak D match, TRBD2 (6 bases). The length of the CDR3 is 15 residues. V dropped 3 bases and J dropped 7 bases, with 19 bases sitting between them. CDR1 is DFQATT and CDR2 is SNEGSKA in the germline V gene (reference sequence).

Ten or more counts support this clonotype. The gene calls are TRBV4-3 and TRBJ2-7; 7 bases fit TRBD1. This CDR3 has 14 residues. Germline V gene sequence: CDR1 LGHNA, CDR2 YSLEER. V trimming: 3 bases; J trimming: 4 bases; junction bases outside the gene matches: 6. The CDR3 loop is CASSQEGGWYEQYF. The CDR3 DNA is TGCGCCAGCAGCCAGGAAGGGGGCTGGTACGAGCAGTACTTC.